The rows below give T cell receptor beta chains drawn from one sample of a study of T-cell memory formation after mild COVID-19. TCRdb used MiXCR to reprocess the 5' RACE reads, holding one entry per CDR3 protein. The data hold approximately 150,000 distinct CDR3 sequences, with 10% to 15% observed a single time. Sequencing was done on a sample of PBMCs or a T cell subset sorted from them (not recorded which). All receptors come from a man between 18 and 29 years old who had mild COVID-19 (a few samples of this study predate the infection). Cell type and time point are not known. Each CDR3 is given with its conserved first and last residue. D genes are given only for firm matches. Clone size, where shown, is once, few, many, or a class for clones that have expanded.

d_call: TRBD2
clone_size: few
j_call: TRBJ2-3
cdr3_length: 15
v_call: TRBV28
cdr3_nt: TGTGCCAGCACCGCAGCGGGGGCCAGCACAGATACGCAGTATTTT
cdr3_aa: CASTAAGASTDTQYF

d_call: .
clone_size: many
j_call: TRBJ2-3
cdr3_length: 16
v_call: TRBV24-1
cdr3_nt: TGTGCCACCAGTGATTTAGGAGGGGGTAGCACAGATACGCAGTATTTT
cdr3_aa: CATSDLGGGSTDTQYF

d_call: .
clone_size: .
j_call: TRBJ2-3
cdr3_length: 13
v_call: TRBV12-3/TRBV12-4
cdr3_nt: TGTGCCAGCAGTATCGACAGGGAGGGTACGCAGTATTTT
cdr3_aa: CASSIDREGTQYF

d_call: .
clone_size: .
j_call: TRBJ2-5
cdr3_length: 15
v_call: TRBV7-8
cdr3_nt: TGTGCCAGCAGCTTTGACCGGGCTGCCGGAGAGACCCAGTACTTC
cdr3_aa: CASSFDRAAGETQYF

d_call: TRBD2
clone_size: few
j_call: TRBJ2-1
cdr3_length: 13
v_call: TRBV24-1
cdr3_nt: TGTGCCACCATGAACGGGGGGGCGGGTGAGCAGTTCTTC
cdr3_aa: CATMNGGAGEQFF

d_call: .
clone_size: .
j_call: TRBJ2-2
cdr3_length: 13
v_call: TRBV6-4
cdr3_nt: TGTGCCAGCTGGGATCAGGCCACCGGGGAGCTGTTTTTT
cdr3_aa: CASWDQATGELFF

d_call: .
clone_size: few
j_call: TRBJ1-5
cdr3_length: 16
v_call: TRBV5-1
cdr3_nt: TGCGCCAGCAGCCCCGACGGGTTTATCCTGGGTCAGCCCCAGCATTTT
cdr3_aa: CASSPDGFILGQPQHF

d_call: TRBD1
clone_size: few
j_call: TRBJ1-3
cdr3_length: 15
v_call: TRBV6-5
cdr3_nt: TGTGCCAGCAGTCCCCAGGGGGCAAGGGGAAACACCATATATTTT
cdr3_aa: CASSPQGARGNTIYF

d_call: .
clone_size: .
j_call: TRBJ2-7
cdr3_length: 16
v_call: TRBV5-1
cdr3_nt: TGCGCCAGCAGCCCTAGGGTGATGCAGGAAGCCTACGAGCAGTACTTC
cdr3_aa: CASSPRVMQEAYEQYF

d_call: .
clone_size: .
j_call: TRBJ1-1
cdr3_length: 12
v_call: TRBV6-1
cdr3_nt: TGTGCCAGCAGTGAGTGGACCCGTGAGAGTTTCTTT
cdr3_aa: CASSEWTRESFF

d_call: TRBD1
clone_size: .
j_call: TRBJ2-3
cdr3_length: 15
v_call: TRBV6-6
cdr3_nt: TGTGCCAGCAGTCACCCGGGACAGGGCACAGATACGCAGTATTTT
cdr3_aa: CASSHPGQGTDTQYF

d_call: TRBD2
clone_size: few
j_call: TRBJ2-1
cdr3_length: 15
v_call: TRBV7-2
cdr3_nt: TGTGCCAGCAGCTTCTTAGCGGGGGGGCCCAATGAGCAGTTCTTC
cdr3_aa: CASSFLAGGPNEQFF

d_call: .
clone_size: .
j_call: TRBJ2-2
cdr3_length: 16
v_call: TRBV18
cdr3_nt: TGTGCCAGCTCACCCGGGATGGGGACCACAACCGGGGAGCTGTTTTTT
cdr3_aa: CASSPGMGTTTGELFF

d_call: .
clone_size: few
j_call: TRBJ1-6
cdr3_length: 17
v_call: TRBV6-5
cdr3_nt: TGTGCCAGCAGTGAACCCTCCCGGGGCCTCTATAATTCACCCCTCCACTTT
cdr3_aa: CASSEPSRGLYNSPLHF

d_call: .
clone_size: .
j_call: TRBJ2-3
cdr3_length: 16
v_call: TRBV11-2
cdr3_nt: TGTGCCAGCAGCTTAGGGTCGAATCGAGCCACAGATACGCAGTATTTT
cdr3_aa: CASSLGSNRATDTQYF

d_call: TRBD1
clone_size: many
j_call: TRBJ2-3
cdr3_length: 13
v_call: TRBV29-1
cdr3_nt: TGCAGCGTACAGGGGGGAAGCACAGATACGCAGTATTTT
cdr3_aa: CSVQGGSTDTQYF

d_call: .
clone_size: few
j_call: TRBJ2-7
cdr3_length: 14
v_call: TRBV12-3/TRBV12-4
cdr3_nt: TGTGCCAGCACCTCGGGACGGTACAACTACGAGCAGTACTTC
cdr3_aa: CASTSGRYNYEQYF

d_call: TRBD2
clone_size: .
j_call: TRBJ2-1
cdr3_length: 15
v_call: TRBV7-2
cdr3_nt: TGTGCCAGCAGCTCCGGGACTAGCGGGGGGTATGAGCAGTTCTTC
cdr3_aa: CASSSGTSGGYEQFF

d_call: .
clone_size: few
j_call: TRBJ2-3
cdr3_length: 13
v_call: TRBV29-1
cdr3_nt: TGCAGCGTCCGACAGGTCCTCGGGCTCTCGCAGTATTTT
cdr3_aa: CSVRQVLGLSQYF

d_call: TRBD1
clone_size: few
j_call: TRBJ2-3
cdr3_length: 17
v_call: TRBV11-2
cdr3_nt: TGTGCCAGCAGCTCAGTGGGACAGGGCTCGTGGATAGATACGCAGTATTTT
cdr3_aa: CASSSVGQGSWIDTQYF

d_call: .
clone_size: few
j_call: TRBJ2-5
cdr3_length: 15
v_call: TRBV6-2/TRBV6-3
cdr3_nt: TGTGCCAGCAACTCCGTGGGGGGCAACCAAGAGACCCAGTACTTC
cdr3_aa: CASNSVGGNQETQYF

d_call: TRBD2
clone_size: .
j_call: TRBJ2-5
cdr3_length: 13
v_call: TRBV5-5
cdr3_nt: TGTGCCAGCAGCTTGAAGTGGGGGGGGACCCAGTACTTC
cdr3_aa: CASSLKWGGTQYF

d_call: .
clone_size: .
j_call: TRBJ1-2
cdr3_length: 13
v_call: TRBV5-6
cdr3_nt: TGTGCCAGCAGCTATGGGGGGGAGGCTGGCTACACCTTC
cdr3_aa: CASSYGGEAGYTF

d_call: TRBD1
clone_size: many
j_call: TRBJ2-1
cdr3_length: 14
v_call: TRBV5-5
cdr3_nt: TGTGCCAGCAGCTTGGATGACAGGGTCAATGAGCAGTTCTTC
cdr3_aa: CASSLDDRVNEQFF

d_call: .
clone_size: .
j_call: TRBJ2-5
cdr3_length: 14
v_call: TRBV12-3/TRBV12-4
cdr3_nt: TGTGCCAGCAGTTGGAGGTCGGGTCAAGAGACCCAGTACTTC
cdr3_aa: CASSWRSGQETQYF

d_call: .
clone_size: .
j_call: TRBJ2-1
cdr3_length: 14
v_call: TRBV4-2
cdr3_nt: TGTGCCAGCAGCCAGGCAGGGAACTTCAATGAGCAGTTCTTC
cdr3_aa: CASSQAGNFNEQFF

d_call: .
clone_size: .
j_call: TRBJ1-2
cdr3_length: 15
v_call: TRBV4-1
cdr3_nt: TGCGCCAGCAGCCTCGGGGGGGGACGACCCCCGGGCTACACCTTC
cdr3_aa: CASSLGGGRPPGYTF

d_call: .
clone_size: .
j_call: TRBJ1-2
cdr3_length: 15
v_call: TRBV7-2
cdr3_nt: TGTGCCAGCAGCTTAGATGCCCGGGTCGGGGATGGCTACACCTTC
cdr3_aa: CASSLDARVGDGYTF

d_call: TRBD2
clone_size: few
j_call: TRBJ2-3
cdr3_length: 18
v_call: TRBV7-2
cdr3_nt: TGTGCCAGCAGCTTAGTAGGCCGAAGCGGGGGCGAACGAGATACGCAGTATTTT
cdr3_aa: CASSLVGRSGGERDTQYF